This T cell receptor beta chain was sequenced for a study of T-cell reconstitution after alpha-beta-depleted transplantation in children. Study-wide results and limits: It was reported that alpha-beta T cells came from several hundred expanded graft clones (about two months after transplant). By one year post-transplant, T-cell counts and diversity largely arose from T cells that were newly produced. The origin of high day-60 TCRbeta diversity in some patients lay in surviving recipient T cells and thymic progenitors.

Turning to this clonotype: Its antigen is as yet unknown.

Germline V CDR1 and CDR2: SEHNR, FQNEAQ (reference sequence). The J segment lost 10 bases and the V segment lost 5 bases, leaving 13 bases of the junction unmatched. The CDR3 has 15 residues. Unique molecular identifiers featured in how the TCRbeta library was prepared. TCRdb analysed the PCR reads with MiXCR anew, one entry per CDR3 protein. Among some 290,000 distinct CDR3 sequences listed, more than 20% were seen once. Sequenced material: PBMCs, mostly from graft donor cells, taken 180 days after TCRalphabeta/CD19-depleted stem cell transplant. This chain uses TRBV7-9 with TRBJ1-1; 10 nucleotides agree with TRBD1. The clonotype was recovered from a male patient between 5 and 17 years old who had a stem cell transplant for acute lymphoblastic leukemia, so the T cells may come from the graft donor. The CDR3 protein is CASSATPGQGNPAFF. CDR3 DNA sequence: TGTGCCAGCAGCGCAACTCCGGGACAGGGGAACCCAGCTTTCTTT.